The clone carrying this T cell receptor (beta chain) was observed at least ten times. Its antigen is unidentified. Indicated time point: pre-sensitization, week 0. Treatment: therapeutic diphenylcyclopropenone sensitization with weekly scalp DPC. These data originate in a study of human T cells and chemical hapten exposure. Study conclusions and caveats: PT1 expanded TCR counts and patch test score were linked, and their correlation was positive.

Unique molecular identifiers were attached to individual cDNA molecules during library preparation. Each CDR3 protein gets one entry after TCRdb re-called the RACE reads with MiXCR. The sample carries under 45,000 distinct CDR3 sequences, 10% to 13% recorded once. V lost 6 bases and J lost 3, with 18 bases in between. Per germline, CDR1 MDHEN and CDR2 SYDVKM. CDR3 length: 16 residues. The receptor's source is a man aged 25-45 years with alopecia areata. Some clones in this sample may be carry-over from other donors' samples. This sample comprised whole blood, obtained in connection with sensitization to the hapten diphenylcyclopropenone (DPC). V usage is TRBV28 and J usage is TRBJ2-4; perhaps TRBD1 as D (7 bases). The CDR3 bases are TGTGCCAGCAGATCGTACCAGGGGGGTGTCAAAAACATTCAGTACTTC. The encoded protein is CASRSYQGGVKNIQYF.